The sequence of this T cell receptor beta chain was determined in a study of blood T cell repertoires in COVID-19. Study in general: From the United States, Italy and Spain came samples of acute and convalescent COVID-19.

Using immunoSEQ multiplex PCR, the repertoire was profiled, and TCRdb retains in-frame clones only, with some absent. This sample carries some 450,000 clones, 88% of them seen once, and the ten largest clones take 10% to 15%. Germline CDR1 SGHNT, CDR2 YYREEE (reference sequence). The CDR3 totals 14 residues. The ends were cut back, 3 bases at V and 1 base at J, with 9 bases in the middle. Sequencing was done on a sample of peripheral blood. The origin of this receptor is a woman aged 45 to 65 with COVID-19, enrolled during active disease. This chain joins TRBV5-4 and TRBJ2-3; TRBD2 is a possible D gene (5 bases). CDR3 region: CASSSDSRTDTQYF. The DNA for the CDR3 is TGTGCCAGCAGCTCGGACTCCCGCACAGATACGCAGTATTTT.